This record concerns one TCR beta chain sequence. What antigen it recognizes has not been identified. Base-call qualities are not available, and no considerably larger clone is one nucleotide away. The donors were healthy, HIV-negative adults with no recently reported acute infections or vaccinations. Every donor was a Caucasian adult living in Nashville, Tennessee, USA. CD4+ T cells were enriched through magnetic negative selection, after which naive cells were positively selected on CD45RA and the remaining negative fraction served as the memory subset. After blood collection by leukapheresis, PBMCs were isolated using Ficoll-Histopaque density gradient centrifugation and then cryopreserved in the vapor phase of liquid nitrogen. Purity and quantity of every magnetically sorted T cell population were checked by analytical flow cytometry. Each sorted fraction had its genomic DNA isolated and then quantified by UV absorbance on a Nanodrop 2000c.

These data come from a study of shared clonotypes between healthy human individuals (dated by TCRdb to the early 2020s). A note on the overall study: Three men and two women, aged 18 to 49 years, made up the cohort. Different laboratories and diverse techniques were used to prepare libraries and sequence TCR repertoires, to increase sequencing depth and limit assay-specific biases. To estimate repertoire size and how much clonotype sharing occurs between individuals, the study deeply sequenced the blood TCR repertoires of five healthy adults. For each donor, CD4 naive and CD4 memory were each given three plates, CD8 naive was given two plates, and CD8 memory was given one plate. Leukapheresis yielded between about 0.85 and 10 billion PBMCs per donor. Here is what the overall study found, with its caveats: Compared with non-shared clonotypes, the clonotypes found in all four sorted-subset donors had higher generation probabilities. Sampling was limited to blood, and TCR repertoires in tissue likely differ from TCR repertoires in blood. Pairwise subsampling led to the expectation that sequencing depth would affect the degree of clonotype sharing among donors. Even with the large sequencing depth, rarefaction of the sorted-subset datasets indicated that sequencing was incomplete. The genetic and exposure-history diversity represented was limited by the small number of donors. Sharing across four donors was observed for about 5% of naive CD4, under 4% of naive CD8, over 2% of memory CD4, and over 0.3% of memory CD8 clonotypes. Naive subsets generally had larger estimated clonotype richness than memory subsets.

Germline trimming: 3 bases from V, 5 bases from J; junction bases outside gene matches: 2. The cysteine opens and the phenylalanine closes a CDR3 of 15 amino acids. Only the CDR3 part of the read is kept: 45 bases, read in frame from the first base. The germline V gene encodes CDR1 SEHNR and CDR2 FQNEAQ (reference sequence). TCR CDR3 regions were amplified from genomic DNA by multiplex PCR using the deep immunoSEQ assay. Genomic DNA extracted from each cell subset was distributed evenly over all wells of several immunoSEQ 96-well plates, and each plate served as one replicate. For sorted subsets, each replicate PCR was loaded with 200 ng genomic DNA, equivalent to 30,000 or so T cell genomes. Purified libraries were quantified with a Qubit 3.0 fluorometer, sized on a Bioanalyzer 2100, and re-quantified with the KAPA Library Quantification kit. Every immunoSEQ 96-well plate was sequenced on a dedicated single-read 150-cycle Illumina NextSeq 550 flow cell. In the authors' own workflow: Because the immunoSEQ output held only junctional sequences and lacked quality scores, the filtering could not match the filtering applied to full-length reads. Sequences were annotated with PyIR, a Python wrapper for IgBLAST v1.9, using IMGT germline references to assign V/J genes and CDR3. Reads were removed for weak V/J assignments (E-value above 1e-6), missing CDR3, stop codons, out-of-frame junctions, or ambiguous translated residues. A V3J clonotype was defined by an identical inferred V gene, J gene, and CDR3 amino acid sequence. To compute the percentage overlap between repertoires, the number of shared unique clonotypes was divided by the size of the smaller repertoire. RTK rarefaction, the Chao1 estimator, and Recon v2.1 estimates of unobserved clonotypes were used to assess repertoire richness. Generation probabilities for all TCRbeta clonotypes obtained by the gDNA method from a handful of donors were computed using OLGA. TCRdb took over this immuneACCESS table, retaining in-frame rearrangements with V and J assigned. Such tables are incomplete; in checked studies, under half of the missing clones stem from an unresolved V gene, and the remainder is unexplained. V and J calls and clone size are those listed in that table; D and trimming were worked out from the DNA. The sample records some 2.1 million clones, roughly 96% of which are singletons. The top ten hold roughly 0.13% of the sample.

Sequencing was carried out using naive CD4+ T cells sorted from blood. The sample's cell subset or site, from its label and the paper: CD45RA+ positively selected. The TCR was taken from a man aged 18 to 35 in good health. This chain is built from TRBV7-9 and TRBJ2-1; 12 middle bases align to TRBD2. CDR3 protein: CASSFWTSGNNEQFF. The nucleotide sequence is given as TGTGCCAGCAGCTTCTGGACTAGCGGGAACAATGAGCAGTTCTTC.